Listed below are T cell receptor beta chains from one sample, sequenced in a study of blood T cell repertoires in COVID-19. Generated by immunoSEQ multiplex PCR, the TCRdb table keeps only in-frame clones and is missing some. The sample shows almost 250,000 clones, roughly 86% of them seen only once. Sequenced material: peripheral blood. The receptors derive from a woman of 80 years or more with COVID-19, enrolled during active disease. Each CDR3 is given with its conserved first and last residue. The D gene is left open where the match is weak. A clone size is listed for some rows: how often the clone was seen (once, few, many), or a class if it is expanded.

j_gene	abundance	d_gene	v_gene	CDR3aa	CDR3nt
TRBJ2-7	.	TRBD2	TRBV7-2	CASSFNTGGLEQYF	TGTGCCAGCAGCTTTAACACGGGGGGGCTGGAGCAGTACTTC
TRBJ1-2	.	.	TRBV7-2	CASSLGFRLDGYTF	TGTGCCAGCAGCTTAGGTTTCAGGTTGGATGGCTACACCTTC
TRBJ2-7	.	TRBD1	TRBV28	CASSSGQGRYYEQYF	TGTGCCAGCAGTTCCGGACAGGGGAGATACTACGAGCAGTACTTC
TRBJ1-6	.	TRBD1	TRBV27	CATSDREYSPLHF	TGTGCCACCTCGGACAGGGAGTATTCACCCCTCCACTTT
TRBJ1-2	once	TRBD1	TRBV6-5	CASSSPRTGSYGYTF	TGTGCCAGCAGTTCACCCCGGACAGGGAGCTATGGCTACACCTTC
TRBJ1-6	few	.	TRBV6-6	CASSYSAVNNSPLHF	TGTGCCAGCAGTTACTCTGCAGTCAACAATTCACCCCTCCACTTT
TRBJ1-1	.	TRBD1	TRBV2	CASAGQGTKNTEAFF	TGTGCCAGCGCGGGACAGGGAACGAAGAACACTGAAGCTTTCTTT
TRBJ2-1	.	.	TRBV2	CASTSGTLLFF	TGTGCCAGCACTTCCGGGACTCTACTGTTCTTC
TRBJ1-2	few	.	TRBV15	CATSGAVNYGYTF	TGTGCCACCAGCGGGGCCGTAAACTATGGCTACACCTTC
TRBJ1-3	.	.	TRBV15	CATRAVGGSGNTIYF	TGTGCCACCAGAGCCGTGGGGGGCTCTGGAAACACCATATATTTT
TRBJ1-4	.	.	TRBV19	CASSPSTGGNEKLFF	TGTGCCAGTAGCCCGTCGACAGGTGGTAATGAAAAACTGTTTTTT
TRBJ2-3	once	TRBD2	TRBV6-5	CASQRGLASTDTQYF	TGTGCCAGCCAAAGAGGACTAGCTAGCACAGATACGCAGTATTTT
TRBJ1-2	.	.	TRBV5-4	CASSSQGLGGYTF	TGTGCCAGCAGCTCACAGGGTCTTGGTGGCTACACCTTC
TRBJ2-1	.	.	TRBV7-9	CASSSEGGARSYNEQFF	TGTGCCAGCAGCTCCGAAGGGGGGGCAAGGTCCTACAATGAGCAGTTCTTC
TRBJ1-4	.	.	TRBV19	CASSPVQGSEKLFF	TGTGCCAGTAGCCCAGTTCAGGGGTCCGAAAAACTGTTTTTT
TRBJ2-3	.	.	TRBV19	CASRKGADTQYF	TGTGCCAGTAGGAAGGGGGCAGATACGCAGTATTTT
TRBJ1-2	.	.	TRBV10-3	CAISESEQPDNYGYTF	TGTGCCATCAGTGAGTCTGAACAGCCAGATAACTATGGCTACACCTTC
TRBJ1-2	.	.	TRBV5-8	CASSLEVFAGSYTF	TGTGCCAGCAGCTTGGAAGTTTTTGCAGGGAGCTACACCTTC
TRBJ2-7	.	TRBD1	TRBV5-1	CASSLDRGGYEQYF	TGCGCCAGCAGCCTCGACAGGGGAGGCTACGAGCAGTACTTC
TRBJ1-2	.	.	TRBV14	CASSQDVNRDYGYTF	TGTGCCAGCAGCCAAGACGTAAACAGGGACTATGGCTACACCTTC
TRBJ1-2	.	.	TRBV9	CASSVGSGLLNYGYTF	TGTGCCAGCAGCGTAGGCAGCGGACTGCTTAACTATGGCTACACCTTC
TRBJ2-5	.	.	TRBV6-5	CASSPRPAQQANKYF	TGTGCCAGCAGTCCTAGGCCCGCCCAACAGGCTAATAAGTACTTC
TRBJ1-2	once	TRBD1	TRBV7-9	CASNRDRAPSNYGYTF	TGTGCCAGCAACAGGGACAGGGCCCCCTCTAACTATGGCTACACCTTC
TRBJ2-7	.	.	TRBV24-1	CATSTREGTGNEQYF	TGTGCCACCAGTACCCGGGAGGGGACAGGGAACGAGCAGTACTTC
TRBJ2-7	few	.	TRBV27	CASSLNDDFYEQYF	TGTGCCAGCAGCCTAAACGACGACTTCTACGAGCAGTACTTC
TRBJ1-5	.	TRBD1	TRBV7-2	CASSSGQVYNQPQHF	TGTGCCAGCAGCTCGGGACAGGTATACAATCAGCCCCAGCATTTT
TRBJ1-5	.	.	TRBV19	CASSRLPEPSGNQPQHF	TGTGCCAGTAGCCGACTCCCCGAACCCAGCGGCAATCAGCCCCAGCATTTT
TRBJ2-3	.	.	TRBV18	CASSPAGSDTQYF	TGTGCCAGCTCACCTGCGGGCTCAGATACGCAGTATTTT
TRBJ1-2	.	.	TRBV29-1	CTVIARGSYGYTF	TGCACGGTCATTGCTCGGGGTTCCTATGGCTACACCTTC
TRBJ1-4	.	.	TRBV6-5	CASRAPGGNEKLFF	TGTGCCAGCAGAGCCCCGGGGGGTAATGAAAAACTGTTTTTT
TRBJ1-6	.	.	TRBV30	CAWKSQAGRFGSPLHF	TGTGCCTGGAAGAGTCAGGCAGGTCGATTTGGTTCACCCCTCCACTTT
TRBJ2-6	.	.	TRBV11-2	CASSRYSWVVGNVLTF	TGTGCCAGCAGCCGCTACAGTTGGGTAGTAGGCAACGTCCTGACTTTC
TRBJ1-2	.	.	TRBV5-4	CASSIQGGSYGYTF	TGTGCCAGCAGCATACAGGGAGGGAGCTATGGCTACACCTTC
TRBJ1-4	once	TRBD1	TRBV27	CASRYRQGTNEKLFF	TGTGCCAGCAGATACCGACAGGGGACTAATGAAAAACTGTTTTTT
TRBJ2-1	.	.	TRBV2	CASTLDLSSYNEQFF	TGTGCCAGCACCCTAGACTTGAGCTCCTACAATGAGCAGTTCTTC
TRBJ2-7	.	.	TRBV10-3	CAISVATSSTGKKYF	TGTGCCATCAGTGTGGCTACGAGCAGTACAGGGAAAAAGTACTTC
TRBJ1-4	.	.	TRBV29-1	CSVARVSNEKLFF	TGCAGCGTGGCCAGGGTATCTAATGAAAAACTGTTTTTT
TRBJ2-5	.	TRBD2	TRBV7-2	CASSLVSLAGGAYQETQYF	TGTGCCAGCAGCTTAGTTTCACTAGCGGGGGGGGCGTACCAAGAGACCCAGTACTTC
TRBJ1-2	.	TRBD1	TRBV3-1/TRBV3-2	CASSHFATGNYGYTF	TGTGCCAGCAGTCATTTTGCGACAGGGAACTATGGCTACACCTTC
TRBJ1-1	.	.	TRBV5-1	CASSWGHSGLEAFF	TGCGCCAGCAGCTGGGGACACTCTGGTCTTGAAGCTTTCTTT
TRBJ2-1	.	TRBD2	TRBV30	CAWSIGRGVNEQFF	TGTGCCTGGAGTATCGGGCGGGGGGTAAATGAGCAGTTCTTC
TRBJ1-2	once	TRBD1	TRBV4-1	CASSQDQSGGVSYGYTF	TGCGCCAGCAGCCAAGATCAGTCAGGGGGCGTTTCATATGGCTACACCTTC
TRBJ1-3	once	.	TRBV7-2	CASSLLGAISGNTIYF	TGTGCCAGCAGCCTTTTGGGGGCGATCTCTGGAAACACCATATATTTT
TRBJ2-7	.	.	TRBV10-3	CAISPPTGSYEQYF	TGTGCCATCAGTCCCCCGACGGGCTCCTACGAGCAGTACTTC
TRBJ1-5	.	.	TRBV3-1/TRBV3-2	CASSQDLTPTGPQHF	TGTGCCAGCAGCCAAGACCTTACCCCGACAGGGCCCCAGCATTTT
TRBJ2-3	.	TRBD2	TRBV7-2	CASSSTAGGRPDTQYF	TGTGCCAGCAGCTCGACGGCGGGGGGGCGTCCAGATACGCAGTATTTT
TRBJ2-1	.	TRBD1	TRBV6-5	CASRRTGRSYNEQFF	TGTGCCAGCAGGCGGACAGGGCGCTCCTACAATGAGCAGTTCTTC
TRBJ1-2	.	.	TRBV6-1	CASSEQGTGGYTF	TGTGCCAGCAGTGAACAGGGGACGGGGGGCTACACCTTC
TRBJ1-5	few	TRBD1	TRBV25-1	CASSECRDRRNQPQHF	TGTGCCAGCAGTGAATGCCGGGACAGGAGGAATCAGCCCCAGCATTTT
TRBJ2-3	.	.	TRBV7-8	CASSPYGGGGTTDTQYF	TGTGCCAGCAGCCCCTACGGGGGTGGCGGAACGACAGATACGCAGTATTTT